Below, one T cell receptor (beta chain) is given with its context. This specimen comes from a study of T cell responses to AZD1222 COVID-19 vaccine. Clones were read by immunoSEQ multiplex PCR, and TCRdb kept only the in-frame ones, dropping some. The sample yields about 140,000 clones, about nine tenths seen once. The CDR3 extends over 13 amino acids. Trimming removed 2 bases from V and 5 bases from J, with 9 bases in between. Germline V CDR1 and CDR2: SGHRS, YFSETQ. This sequence joins TRBV5-1 and TRBJ2-3, with D unresolved. This sequence was found in an adult in good health. Here the sequenced sample was peripheral blood, taken on day 0 of AZD1222 vaccination. The CDR3 DNA follows: TGCGCCAGCAGCTTAAGGATGGGAGATACGCAGTATTTT. Protein product: CASSLRMGDTQYF.